One T cell receptor beta chain is described in this entry. Antigen unknown. The data stem from a study of metastatic and nonmetastatic thyroid tumors. In the study overall: It was across blood and tumor or nodule tissue from malignant and benign thyroid patients that repertoires were compared. Overall study findings and caveats: When malignant thyroid tumors were compared with benign nodules, TCR beta diversity was reportedly significantly higher in the malignant tumors. This held in both blood and tumor samples.

This CDR3 has 13 residues. Germline lookup yields CDR1 MDHEN and CDR2 SYDVKM. Trimming stripped 6 bases from V and 5 bases from J, with 13 bases between. Original handling: Clinicopathological groups of papillary thyroid cancer showed CDR3 differences that were used to build a distant-metastasis classifier. TCRdb re-clonotyped the PCR reads through MiXCR. V and J calls and clone size were set by TCRdb, not the authors. This table holds about 82,000 clones, around 13% found once. None of the patients had undergone any treatment ahead of thyroid surgery. Sequencing used tumor tissue. This sequence was found in a female donor with papillary thyroid cancer or a benign thyroid nodule (not recorded which). Some clones in this sample may be carry-over from other donors' samples. The gene calls are TRBV28 and TRBJ2-5; no definite D call. The CDR3 sequence is CASREPIGETQYF. The DNA for the CDR3 is TGTGCCAGCAGGGAGCCGATAGGGGAGACCCAGTACTTC.